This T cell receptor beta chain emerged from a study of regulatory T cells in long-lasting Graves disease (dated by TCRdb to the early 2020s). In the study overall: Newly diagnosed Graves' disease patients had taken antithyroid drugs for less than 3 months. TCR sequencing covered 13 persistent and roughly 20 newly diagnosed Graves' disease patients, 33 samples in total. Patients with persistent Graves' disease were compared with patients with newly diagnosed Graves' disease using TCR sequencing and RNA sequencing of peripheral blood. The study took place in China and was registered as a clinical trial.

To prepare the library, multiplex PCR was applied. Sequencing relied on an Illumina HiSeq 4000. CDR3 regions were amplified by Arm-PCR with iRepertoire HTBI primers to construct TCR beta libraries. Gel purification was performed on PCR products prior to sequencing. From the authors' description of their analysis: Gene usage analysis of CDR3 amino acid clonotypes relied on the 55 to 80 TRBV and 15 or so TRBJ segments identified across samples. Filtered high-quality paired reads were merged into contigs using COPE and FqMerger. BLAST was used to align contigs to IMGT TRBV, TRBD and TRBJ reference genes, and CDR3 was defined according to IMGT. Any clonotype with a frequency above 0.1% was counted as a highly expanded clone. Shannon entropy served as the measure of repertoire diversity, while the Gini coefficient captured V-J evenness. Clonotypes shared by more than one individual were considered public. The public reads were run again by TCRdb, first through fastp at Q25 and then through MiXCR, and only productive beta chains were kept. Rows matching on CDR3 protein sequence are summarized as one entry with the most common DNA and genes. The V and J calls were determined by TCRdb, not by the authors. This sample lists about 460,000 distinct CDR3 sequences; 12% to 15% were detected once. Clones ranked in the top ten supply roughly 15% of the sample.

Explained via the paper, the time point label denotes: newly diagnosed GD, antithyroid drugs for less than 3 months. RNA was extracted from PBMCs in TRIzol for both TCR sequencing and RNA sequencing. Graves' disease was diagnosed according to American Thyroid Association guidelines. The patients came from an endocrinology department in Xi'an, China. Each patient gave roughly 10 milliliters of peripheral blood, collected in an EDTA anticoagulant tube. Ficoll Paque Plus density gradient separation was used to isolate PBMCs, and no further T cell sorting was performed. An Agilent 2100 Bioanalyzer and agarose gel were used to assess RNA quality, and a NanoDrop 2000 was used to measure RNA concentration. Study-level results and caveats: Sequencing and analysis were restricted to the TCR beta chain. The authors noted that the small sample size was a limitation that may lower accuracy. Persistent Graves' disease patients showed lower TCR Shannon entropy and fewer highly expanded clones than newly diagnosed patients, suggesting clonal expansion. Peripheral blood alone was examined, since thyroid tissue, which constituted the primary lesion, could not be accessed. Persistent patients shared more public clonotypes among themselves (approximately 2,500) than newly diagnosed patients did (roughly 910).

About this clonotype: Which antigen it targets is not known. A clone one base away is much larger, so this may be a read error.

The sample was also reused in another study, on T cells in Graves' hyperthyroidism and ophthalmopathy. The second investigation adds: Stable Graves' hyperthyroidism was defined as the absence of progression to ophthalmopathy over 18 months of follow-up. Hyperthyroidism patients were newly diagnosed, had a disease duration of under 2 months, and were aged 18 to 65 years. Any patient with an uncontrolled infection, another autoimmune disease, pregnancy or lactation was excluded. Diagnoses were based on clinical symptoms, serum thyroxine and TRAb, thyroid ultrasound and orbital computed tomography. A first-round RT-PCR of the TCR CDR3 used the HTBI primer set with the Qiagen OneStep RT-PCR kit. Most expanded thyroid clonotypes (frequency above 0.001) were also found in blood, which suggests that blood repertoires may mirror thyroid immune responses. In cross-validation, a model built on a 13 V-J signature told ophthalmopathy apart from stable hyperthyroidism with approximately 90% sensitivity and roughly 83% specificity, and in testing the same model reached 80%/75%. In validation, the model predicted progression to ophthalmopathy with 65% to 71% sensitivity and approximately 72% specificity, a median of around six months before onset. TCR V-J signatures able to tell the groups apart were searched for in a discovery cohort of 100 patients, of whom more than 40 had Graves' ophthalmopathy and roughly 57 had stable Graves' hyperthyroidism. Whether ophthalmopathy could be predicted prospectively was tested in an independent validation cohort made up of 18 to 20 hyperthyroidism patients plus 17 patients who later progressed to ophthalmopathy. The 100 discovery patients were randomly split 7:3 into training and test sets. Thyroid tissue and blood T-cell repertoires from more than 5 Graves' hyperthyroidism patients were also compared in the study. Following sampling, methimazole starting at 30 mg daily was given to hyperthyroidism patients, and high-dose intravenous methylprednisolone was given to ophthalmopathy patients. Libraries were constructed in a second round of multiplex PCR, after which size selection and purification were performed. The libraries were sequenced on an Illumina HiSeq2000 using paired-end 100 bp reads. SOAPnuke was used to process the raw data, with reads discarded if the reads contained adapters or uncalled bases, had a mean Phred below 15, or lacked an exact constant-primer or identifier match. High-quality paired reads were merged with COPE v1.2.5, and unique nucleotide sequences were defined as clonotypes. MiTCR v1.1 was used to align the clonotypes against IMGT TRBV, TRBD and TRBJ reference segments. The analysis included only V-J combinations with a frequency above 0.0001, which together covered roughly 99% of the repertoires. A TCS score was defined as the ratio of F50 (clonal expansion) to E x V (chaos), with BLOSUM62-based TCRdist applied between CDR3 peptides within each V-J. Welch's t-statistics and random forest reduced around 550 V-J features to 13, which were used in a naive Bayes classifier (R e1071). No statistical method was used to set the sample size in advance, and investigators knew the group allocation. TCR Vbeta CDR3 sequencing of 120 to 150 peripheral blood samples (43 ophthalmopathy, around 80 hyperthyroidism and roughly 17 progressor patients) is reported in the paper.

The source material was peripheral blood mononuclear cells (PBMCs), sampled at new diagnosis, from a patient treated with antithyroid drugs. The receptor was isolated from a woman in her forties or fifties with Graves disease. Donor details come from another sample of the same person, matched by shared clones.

The CDR3 region has the sequence CSARVAGVNGQFF. In nucleotides, the sequence is TGCAGTGCTAGGGTAGCGGGAGTCAATGGGCAGTTCTTC. This chain joins TRBV20-1 to TRBJ2-1, and TRBD2 aligns with 9 junction nucleotides. CDR1 and CDR2 are read off the germline V gene (reference sequence) as DFQATT and SNEGSKA. Including cysteine and phenylalanine, the CDR3 has 13 amino acids. The DNA shown is the 39-base CDR3, in frame from base 1.